This entry describes one T cell receptor beta chain. The sample comes from a study of blood T cell repertoires in COVID-19. Looking at the study overall: PBMCs, B-cell-depleted T cells, or T cells were the source of the cDNA or gDNA that made up the material.

Method: immunoSEQ multiplex PCR; TCRdb's copy keeps in-frame clones and lacks some. This sample has approximately 100,000 clones, with roughly 80% found just once. V lost 6 bases to trimming and J lost 0 bases; unmatched junction nucleotides: 5. CDR3 size: 14 residues. Germline loops: CDR1 MNHNY, CDR2 SVGAGI (reference sequence). The sequenced sample consisted of peripheral blood. This chain connects TRBV6-6 to TRBJ2-7; 7 positions match TRBD1. The source is a woman aged 55-70 years with acute or convalescent COVID-19. The CDR3 DNA sequence: TGTGCCAGCAGGGAAGGGACAGCCTCCTACGAGCAGTACTTC. Translation gives CASREGTASYEQYF.